This T cell receptor beta chain stems from a study of early T cells in non-severe SARS-CoV-2 infection. Study information: Chains from this unsorted whole-blood bulk RNA could not be paired. Notes on the study in general: CD4 and private specificities were missed by VDJdb matching, which favored anti-spike CD8 responses.

On this clonotype: Its antigen is unknown.

Individually, cDNA molecules had unique molecular identifiers attached to them. TCRdb processed the 5' RACE reads anew with MiXCR; each CDR3 protein has one entry. The data hold roughly 76,000 distinct CDR3 sequences, with approximately 12% observed a single time. The sequence was obtained from an adult who was a healthcare worker with PCR-confirmed SARS-CoV-2 infection or an uninfected control (not recorded which). The specimen sequenced was whole blood.

The CDR3 DNA reads TGTGCCAGCTCTCCCCCGGGATCCACCACCCAGCCCCAGCATTTT. This translates into CASSPPGSTTQPQHF. The genes are TRBV18 and TRBJ1-5; unclear D gene. The CDR3 sequence is 15 residues long. From germline, CDR1 is KGHSH and CDR2 LQKENI. Between the trimmed V and J ends, which lost 6 bases and 7 bases, there was a span of 19 bases.